The clone carrying this T cell receptor (beta chain) was seen a few times. Its antigen is still unknown. The source of the sample is a study of vaccination and CD4 T cells after COVID-19. Study details: Cells were stimulated with overlapping spike peptides from SARS-CoV-2, HCoV-NL63, HCoV-OC43 and HCoV-229E.

The germline V gene encodes CDR1 DFQATT and CDR2 SNEGSKA (reference sequence). The V segment lost 6 bases and the J segment 4 bases; nucleotides outside the gene matches: 22. This CDR3 is 19 amino acids long. Treatment of the sample: approximately 11-day PBMC culture with coronavirus spike peptide pools or control peptides (ViraFEST assay). The Oncomine TCR Beta short-read assay was applied to DNA of cultured CD4+ T cells. Someone extracted genomic DNA from cultured CD4+ T cells. TCRdb itself ran the PCR reads through MiXCR, one entry per CDR3 protein. The table has 3,900 or so distinct CDR3 sequences, 35% to 50% seen once; the top ten hold about two fifths.

Sequenced material: CD4+ T cells from blood, cultured in vitro. The sequence derives from a human donor who had recovered from COVID-19. The V call is TRBV20-1, the J call TRBJ2-5; 11 nucleotides align to TRBD2. The CDR3 DNA sequence: TGCAGTGCGACCAGGCCCGGGCTAGCGGGGGGTCTGTCGGGAGAGACCCAGTACTTC. Encoded protein: CSATRPGLAGGLSGETQYF.